This TCR beta chain was obtained from a study of shared clonotypes between healthy human individuals. The data were produced by immunoSEQ multiplex PCR, yet TCRdb's version contains in-frame clones alone and is incomplete. The sample holds roughly 1 million clones, under 80% seen once. V was cut by 6 bases and J by 7 bases, with 12 bases left in between. Germline loops: CDR1 MNHNS, CDR2 SASEGT. The CDR3 consists of 13 residues. This clonotype was obtained from a man between 18 and 29 years old in good health. J is TRBJ1-4 and V is TRBV6-1; a weak D match, TRBD1 (6 bases). Specimen: memory CD4+ T cells sorted from blood. Subset of the sample: CD45RA-negative fraction. The CDR3 loop reads CASRQGGSEKLFF. CDR3 DNA: TGTGCCAGCAGACAGGGAGGGAGTGAAAAACTGTTTTTT.